The 23 T cell receptor beta chains reported below all come from one sample, sequenced in a study of monozygotic twins with inflammatory bowel disease. One entry per CDR3 protein, without DNA, is what TCRdb gives after re-calling the 5' RACE reads. Its clone listing holds more than 300,000 distinct CDR3 sequences. Sequencing was performed on blood. These receptors were obtained from a human donor with ulcerative colitis or Crohn's disease, or a healthy co-twin of an affected twin (not recorded which).

CDR3 residues: CATSRPSGETQYF. J is TRBJ2-5 and V is TRBV15; as DNA is missing, the TRBD2 call by TCRdb cannot be tested. The CDR3 has 13 residues. Per germline, CDR1 LNHNV and CDR2 YYDKDF (reference sequence).

The gene calls are TRBV7-3 and TRBJ2-7; TCRdb indicates TRBD2, and absent DNA this call remains unverified. CDR1 and CDR2 (germline): SGHTA, FQGTGA. This CDR3 is built from 13 residues. The CDR3 sequence is CASSSGAPYEQYF.

J is TRBJ1-6 and V is TRBV20-1; TCRdb outputs TRBD1, but without DNA this stays unchecked. The CDR3 runs 15 residues. The germline CDR1 and CDR2 sequences are DFQATT and SNEGSKA (reference sequence). This CDR3 is CSAHRGNPYNSPLHF.

The V gene is TRBV6-2 or TRBV6-3, the J gene TRBJ2-3; TCRdb outputs TRBD2, but without DNA this stays unchecked. Germline assignment: CDR1 MNHEY and CDR2 SVGEGT. This CDR3 region has 11 residues. The CDR3 sequence is CATHRLNTQYF.

This chain's CDR3 is CASSFWAGGDFNEQFF. The V and J genes are TRBV12-3 or TRBV12-4 and TRBJ2-1; checking the TCRdb D call of TRBD1 is not possible without DNA. This CDR3 has 16 residues.

The genes are TRBV7-3 and TRBJ2-5; TCRdb proposes TRBD2, but this gene call is untestable without DNA. CDR3 length equals 16 residues. From germline, CDR1 is SGHTA and CDR2 FQGTGA. CDR3 loop: CASSLLAGDKRETQYF.

The genes are TRBV7-3 and TRBJ2-1; lacking DNA, the TRBD1 call made by TCRdb goes unchecked. Germline lookup yields CDR1 SGHTA and CDR2 FQGTGA. This CDR3 has 17 residues. CDR3 residues: CASSQIGGGAQGNEQFF.

The J gene is TRBJ1-2, the V gene TRBV7-2; TCRdb outputs TRBD1, but without DNA this stays unchecked. Germline CDR1 is SGHTA and CDR2 is FQGNSA. This CDR3 is 14 amino acids long. This CDR3 is CASSLAGTGDGYTF.

The chain links TRBV7-9 to TRBJ2-7. The CDR3 has 13 amino acids. Germline lookup yields CDR1 SEHNR and CDR2 FQNEAQ (reference sequence). The CDR3 loop is CASSSRALYEQYF.

The chain has TRBV5-1 and TRBJ2-3; checking the TCRdb D call of TRBD1 is not possible without DNA. The CDR3 totals 13 residues. CDR1 and CDR2 (germline): SGHRS, YFSETQ. The CDR3 loop is CASSPGTADTQYF.

This chain connects TRBV4-3 to TRBJ2-7; checking the TCRdb D call of TRBD1 is not possible without DNA. The CDR3 loop spans 15 amino acids. The V gene's germline CDR1 is LGHNA and CDR2 YSLEER. CDR3 protein: CASSQTDRGTYEQYF.

The chain joins TRBV2 to TRBJ2-6; with no DNA, the TCRdb D assignment of TRBD2 cannot be verified. CDR1 SNHLY and CDR2 FYNNEI come from the germline V gene. The CDR3 sequence is 14 residues long. CDR3 sequence reads: CASTLRVGANVLTF. The whole variable domain, remainder taken from reference TRBV2 and TRBJ2-6, is EPEVTQTPSHQVTQMGQEVILRCVPISNHLYFYWYRQILGQKVEFLVSFYNNEISEKSEIFDDQFSVERPDGSNFTLKIRSTKLEDSAMYFCASTLRVGANVLTFGAGSRLTVL.

The gene calls are TRBV7-2 and TRBJ2-5; TCRdb's D call, TRBD2, is unchecked because there is no DNA. The germline CDR1 and CDR2 sequences are SGHTA and FQGNSA. The CDR3 is 15 residues long. This CDR3 is CASSLSIAVGETQYF.

CDR3 sequence reads: CSTQAPGNSPLHF. The chain has TRBV20-1 and TRBJ1-6; checking the TCRdb D call of TRBD1 is not possible without DNA. The CDR3 loop spans 13 amino acids. Looked up from germline, CDR1 is DFQATT and CDR2 is SNEGSKA (reference sequence).

This chain uses TRBV6-1 with TRBJ1-5. Looked up from germline, CDR1 is MNHNS and CDR2 is SASEGT. This CDR3 has 18 amino acids. CDR3 residues: CASSDPQDGGYSNQPQHF.

This chain joins TRBV25-1 and TRBJ1-1. The CDR3 is made up of 12 amino acids. The germline CDR1 and CDR2 sequences are MGHDK and SYGVNS. This CDR3 reads CASSEWAGKAFF.

The chain employs TRBV5-1 and TRBJ1-1; TCRdb proposes TRBD1, but this gene call is untestable without DNA. CDR3 length: 19 residues. Per the germline V gene, CDR1 is SGHRS and CDR2 is YFSETQ. The CDR3 here is CASSLTTGQSRYMNTEAFF.

The rearrangement uses TRBV5-1 and TRBJ2-5; the D gene TCRdb calls, TRBD2, cannot be checked with no DNA. This CDR3 region has 16 residues. The germline V gene has CDR1 SGHRS and CDR2 YFSETQ. The CDR3 protein is CASSLGASGNQETQYF. Using reference TRBV5-1 and TRBJ2-5 for the parts outside the CDR3, the full variable domain is KAGVTQTPRYLIKTRGQQVTLSCSPISGHRSVSWYQQTPGQGLQFLFEYFSETQRNKGNFPGRFSGRQFSNSRSEMNVSTLELGDSALYLCASSLGASGNQETQYFGPGTRLLVL.

The chain joins TRBV10-2 to TRBJ2-5. The CDR3 length is 14 residues. Per the germline V gene, CDR1 is WSHSY and CDR2 is SAAADI. CDR3 sequence: CASSEDRYQETQYF.

This rearrangement joins TRBV11-2 to TRBJ1-3; checking the TCRdb D call of TRBD1 is not possible without DNA. The CDR3 spans 18 residues. Germline lookup yields CDR1 SGHAT and CDR2 FQNNGV. This CDR3 is CASSLTAGGSSSGNTIYF. Full variable domain (missing parts from reference TRBV11-2 and TRBJ1-3): EAGVAQSPRYKIIEKRQSVAFWCNPISGHATLYWYQQILGQGPKLLIQFQNNGVVDDSQLPKDRFSAERLKGVDSTLKIQPAKLEDSAVYLCASSLTAGGSSSGNTIYFGEGSWLTVV.

The gene calls are TRBV5-1 and TRBJ2-3; the TCRdb call, TRBD1, lacks DNA for checking. CDR1 SGHRS and CDR2 YFSETQ come from the germline V gene. The CDR3 runs to 16 residues. The CDR3 sequence is CASSLTGGLSTDTQYF. The complete variable domain, with remaining parts taken from reference TRBV5-1 and TRBJ2-3, reads KAGVTQTPRYLIKTRGQQVTLSCSPISGHRSVSWYQQTPGQGLQFLFEYFSETQRNKGNFPGRFSGRQFSNSRSEMNVSTLELGDSALYLCASSLTGGLSTDTQYFGPGTRLTVL.

The chain employs TRBV7-3 and TRBJ2-5; TCRdb's assignment of TRBD1 cannot be checked, as there is no DNA. The CDR3 is 13 amino acids. The germline gives CDR1 SGHTA, CDR2 FQGTGA. This CDR3 is CASSATGKETQYF.

The chain links TRBV29-1 to TRBJ1-1; TCRdb names TRBD1, which stays unverified in the absence of DNA. Germline lookup yields CDR1 SQVTM and CDR2 ANQGSEA. The CDR3 covers 13 residues. The CDR3 reads CSVWRGLNTEAFF.